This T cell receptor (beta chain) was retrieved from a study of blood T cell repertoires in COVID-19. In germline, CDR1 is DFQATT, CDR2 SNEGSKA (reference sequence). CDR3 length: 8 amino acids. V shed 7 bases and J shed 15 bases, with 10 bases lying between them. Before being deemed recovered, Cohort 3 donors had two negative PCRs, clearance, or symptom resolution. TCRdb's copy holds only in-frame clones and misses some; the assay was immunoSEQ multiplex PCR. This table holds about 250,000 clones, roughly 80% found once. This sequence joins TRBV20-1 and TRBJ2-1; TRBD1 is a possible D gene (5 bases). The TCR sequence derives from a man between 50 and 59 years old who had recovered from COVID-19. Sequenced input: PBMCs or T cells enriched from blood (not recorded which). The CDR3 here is CSVTRGFF. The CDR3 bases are TGCAGTGTGACAAGGGGGTTCTTC.